This entry features one TCR beta chain sequence. The record originates from a study of control samples from healthy donors and cancer patients. The method was immunoSEQ multiplex PCR; TCRdb's version includes in-frame clones alone and lacks a portion of them. Its listing shows approximately 190,000 clones. This CDR3 spans 17 amino acids. The germline CDR1 and CDR2 sequences are SGHVS and FQNEAQ. Between the trimmed V and J ends, which lost 5 bases and 6 bases, there was a span of 23 bases. The V and J genes are TRBV7-8 and TRBJ1-5; D is unresolved. The receptor comes from a woman aged 25-40 years in good health. Input material: blood. The CDR3 nucleotides read TGTGCCAGCAGCCGAGACGGAGATACGGGGATCGGTCAGCCCCAGCATTTT. Its translation is CASSRDGDTGIGQPQHF.